This TCR beta chain was observed in a study of blood T cell repertoires in COVID-19. Study information: The cDNA or gDNA used as material had been derived from T cells, B-cell-depleted T cells, or PBMCs.

In the source study's methods: Estimation of nucleated cell counts was performed using reference gene primer amplification. Sequencing was performed with immunoSEQ multiplex PCR; in TCRdb, only in-frame clones are kept and a portion is missing. V and J calls and clone size are as listed in that table; D and trimming were resolved from the DNA. This sample has roughly 330,000 clones, with more than 70% found just once. The ends lost 3 bases at V and 5 bases at J; junction bases unmatched: 12. The germline V gene has CDR1 DFQATT and CDR2 SNEGSKA (reference sequence). The CDR3 totals 16 residues. Cohort placement rested on clinical history that participants reported themselves.

The rearrangement joins TRBV20-1 to TRBJ1-1, with 10 bases that match TRBD1. Sample: PBMCs or T cells enriched from blood (not recorded which). The TCR originated in a woman aged 25 to 39 who had recovered from COVID-19. CDR3 protein: CSASPPPGTGVTEAFF. In nucleotides, the CDR3 is TGCAGTGCTAGTCCCCCGCCGGGGACAGGGGTGACTGAAGCTTTCTTT.